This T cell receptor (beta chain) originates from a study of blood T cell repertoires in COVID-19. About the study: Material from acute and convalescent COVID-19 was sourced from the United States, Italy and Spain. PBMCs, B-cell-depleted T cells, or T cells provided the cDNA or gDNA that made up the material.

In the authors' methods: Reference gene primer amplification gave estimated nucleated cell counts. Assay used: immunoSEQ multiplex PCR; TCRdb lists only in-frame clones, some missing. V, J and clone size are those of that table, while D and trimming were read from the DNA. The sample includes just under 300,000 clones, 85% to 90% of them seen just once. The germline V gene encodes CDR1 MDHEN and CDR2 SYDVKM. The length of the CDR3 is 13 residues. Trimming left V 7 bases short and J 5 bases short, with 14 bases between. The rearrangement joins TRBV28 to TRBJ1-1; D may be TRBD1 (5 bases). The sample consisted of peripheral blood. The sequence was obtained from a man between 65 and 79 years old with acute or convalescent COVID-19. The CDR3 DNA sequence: TGTGCCAGCACCCCGCCCGGGGGAACTGAAGCTTTCTTT. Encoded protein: CASTPPGGTEAFF.